This T cell receptor (beta chain) is from a study of blood T cell repertoires in COVID-19 (dated by TCRdb to the early 2020s). Describing the broader study: Samples from collaborators originated in the United States, Italy and Spain and spanned both the acute and convalescent phases of COVID-19. The prospective study material was composed of cDNA or gDNA derived from T cells, B-cell-depleted T cells, or PBMCs. The dataset comprised deeply sampled blood TCRbeta repertoires from subjects exposed to, actively infected with, or recovered from COVID-19. The repertoires were released in a freely available public database meant as a resource for research on the immune response to SARS-CoV-2. Samples were obtained from the ongoing ImmuneRACE study (first 160 participants) and from 1,254 subjects provided by 6 global collaborators. Nearly every sample came with metadata listing a de-identified subject ID, COVID-19 status, age in years and sex. HLA class I and class II types, where available, came from metadata supplied by the sample provider rather than from assay-based typing.

Inclusive of the bounding cysteine and phenylalanine, the CDR3 is 16 residues long. Only the CDR3 region is kept as DNA, spanning 48 bases read in frame from base 1. CDR1 and CDR2, looked up from the germline V gene, are SGHRS and YFSETQ. V loses 4 bases at its end and J loses 4 bases; junction bases beyond the gene matches: 10. General conclusions and limits of the study: How much clinical and demographic metadata was included differed by source and by participant, and the metadata was provided uncurated.

This clone appeared a single time. Its antigen remains unidentified. The input lacks base qualities; no much larger clone sits a single base away. Enrolling through a virtual design, the prospective study's participants ranged in age from about 18 to 89 years and lived across 24 United States geographic areas. In the prospective study, participants were assigned to cohorts based on the clinical history participants reported in a screening survey and a study questionnaire. ImmuneRACE Cohort 3 recovered participants were defined by two consecutive negative NP/OP PCR tests, healthcare professional clearance, or symptom resolution. In the prospective study, whole blood, serum and a nasopharyngeal or oropharyngeal swab were collected from each participant by mobile phlebotomists. Participants in the prospective study had the option to provide additional blood draws and questionnaires over a roughly 2-month period. Before DNA extraction, blood samples from the prospective study were shipped at room temperature or frozen.

TCRbeta CDR3 regions were amplified from genomic DNA using the immunoSEQ Assay, a bias-controlled multiplex PCR. On the authors' methods: Nucleated cell counts per sample were estimated from amplification of reference gene primers within the assay. To quantify the absolute abundance of each unique TCRbeta CDR3 rearrangement, sequence reads were collapsed and filtered. Productive Simpson clonality was computed per sample as the square root of Simpson's diversity index over productive rearrangements. TCRdb mirrors the immuneACCESS table, restricted to in-frame sequences. Some clones are absent from its copies; in checked studies, under half trace to an unresolved V gene, and the reason for the others is unknown. Clone size and the V and J calls come from that table; the DNA yielded D and trimming. Within this sample are a few hundred thousand clones, with 88% of them counted one time only. Clones ranked in the top ten supply 1.2% of the sample.

This sequence originates from a woman aged 18 to 35 who had recovered from COVID-19. The chain couples TRBV5-1 to TRBJ1-1, with 10 central nucleotides matching TRBD1. The sample comprised PBMCs or T cells enriched from blood (not recorded which). The CDR3 reads as follows: CASSLGTGAGSTEAFF. DNA sequence: TGCGCCAGCAGCCTCGGGACAGGGGCTGGGAGCACTGAAGCTTTCTTT.